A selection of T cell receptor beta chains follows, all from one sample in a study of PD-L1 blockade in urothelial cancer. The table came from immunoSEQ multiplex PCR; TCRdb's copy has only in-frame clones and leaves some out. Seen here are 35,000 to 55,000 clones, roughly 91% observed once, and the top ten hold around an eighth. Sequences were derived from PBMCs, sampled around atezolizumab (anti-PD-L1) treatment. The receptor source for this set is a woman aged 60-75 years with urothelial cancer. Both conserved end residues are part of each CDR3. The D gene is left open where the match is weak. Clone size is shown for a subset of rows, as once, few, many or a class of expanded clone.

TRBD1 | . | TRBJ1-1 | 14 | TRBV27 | CASRSLTGGTEAFF | TGTGCCAGCAGATCCTTAACAGGGGGCACTGAAGCTTTCTTT
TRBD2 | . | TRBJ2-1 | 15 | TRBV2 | CASSVTSGGYNEQFF | TGTGCCAGCAGTGTCACTAGCGGGGGCTACAATGAGCAGTTCTTC
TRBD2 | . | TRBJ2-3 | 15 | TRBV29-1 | CSVIPSGVSTDTQYF | TGCAGCGTTATCCCTAGCGGGGTAAGCACAGATACGCAGTATTTT
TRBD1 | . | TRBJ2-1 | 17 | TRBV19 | CASSIALTGTGGNEQFF | TGTGCCAGTAGTATAGCCCTAACCGGGACAGGGGGCAATGAGCAGTTCTTC
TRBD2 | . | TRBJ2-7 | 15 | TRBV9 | CASSPGLAGVYEQYF | TGTGCCAGCAGCCCGGGACTAGCGGGAGTGTACGAGCAGTACTTC
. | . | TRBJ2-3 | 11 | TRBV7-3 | CASSLGQSQYF | TGTGCCAGCAGCTTAGGGCAATCTCAGTATTTT
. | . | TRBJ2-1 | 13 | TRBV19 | CASSISTYNEQFF | TGTGCCAGTAGTATCAGTACCTACAATGAGCAGTTCTTC
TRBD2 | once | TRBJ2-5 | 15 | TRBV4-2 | CASSQDSGGSETQYF | TGTGCCAGCAGCCAAGATAGCGGGGGCTCGGAGACCCAGTACTTC
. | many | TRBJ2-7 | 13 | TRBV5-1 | CASSPPGLYEQYF | TGCGCCAGCTCACCCCCGGGTCTCTACGAGCAGTACTTC
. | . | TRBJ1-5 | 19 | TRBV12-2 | CASRFAAPRAYRERQPQHF | TGTGCAAGTCGCTTCGCCGCTCCCAGGGCATACAGGGAAAGGCAGCCCCAGCATTTT
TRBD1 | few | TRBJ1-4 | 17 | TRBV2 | CASSEIQGAGTNEKLFF | TGTGCCAGCAGTGAAATTCAGGGGGCTGGAACTAATGAAAAACTGTTTTTT
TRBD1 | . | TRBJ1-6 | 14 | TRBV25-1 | CASGGQGRNSPLHF | TGTGCCAGCGGGGGACAGGGGCGTAATTCACCCCTCCACTTT
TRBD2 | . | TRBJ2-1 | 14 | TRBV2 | CASIGRESHNEQFF | TGTGCCAGCATAGGGCGGGAGTCCCACAATGAGCAGTTCTTC
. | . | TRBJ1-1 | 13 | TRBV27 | CASSSRLNTEAFF | TGTGCCAGCAGTTCTCGTTTGAACACTGAAGCTTTCTTT
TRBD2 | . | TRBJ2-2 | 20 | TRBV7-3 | CASSMPGLAGRARGTGELFF | TGTGCCAGCAGCATGCCGGGACTAGCGGGTCGGGCAAGGGGCACCGGGGAGCTGTTTTTT
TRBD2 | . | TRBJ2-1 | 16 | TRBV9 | CASSGSGGQTYNEQFF | TGTGCCAGCAGCGGGAGCGGGGGGCAAACCTACAATGAGCAGTTCTTC
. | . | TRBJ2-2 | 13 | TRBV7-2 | CASSLPRAGELFF | TGTGCCAGCAGCTTACCACGAGCCGGGGAGCTGTTTTTT
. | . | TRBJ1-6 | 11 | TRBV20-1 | CSALRPRGLHF | TGCAGTGCTCTAAGACCCCGGGGCCTCCACTTT
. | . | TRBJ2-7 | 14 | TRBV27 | CASSLSGVSYEQYF | TGTGCCAGCAGTTTATCGGGCGTCTCATACGAGCAGTACTTC
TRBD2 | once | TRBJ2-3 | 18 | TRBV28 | CASSRSAFSGIGTDTQYF | TGTGCCAGCAGCCGCAGTGCCTTTAGCGGGATTGGCACAGATACGCAGTATTTT
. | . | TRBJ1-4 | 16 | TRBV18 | CASSPAQLATNEKLFF | TGTGCCAGCTCACCCGCCCAGTTAGCCACTAATGAAAAACTGTTTTTT
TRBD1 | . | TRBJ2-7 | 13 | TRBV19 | CATRETGFHEQYF | TGTGCCACCCGAGAGACAGGGTTCCACGAGCAGTACTTC
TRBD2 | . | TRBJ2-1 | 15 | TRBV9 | CASSVLAGGPSEQFF | TGTGCCAGCAGCGTACTAGCGGGGGGGCCCAGTGAGCAGTTCTTC
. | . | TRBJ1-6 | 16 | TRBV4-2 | CASSQDLGTVNSPLHF | TGTGCCAGCAGCCAAGATTTGGGCACTGTTAATTCACCCCTCCACTTT
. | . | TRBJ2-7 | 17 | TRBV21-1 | CASSKRRRGYLLYEQYF | TGTGCCAGCAGCAAAAGGCGGCGGGGATACCTCCTCTACGAGCAGTACTTC
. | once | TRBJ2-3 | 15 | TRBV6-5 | CASSYFSGATDTQYF | TGTGCCAGCAGTTACTTTTCGGGAGCCACAGATACGCAGTATTTT